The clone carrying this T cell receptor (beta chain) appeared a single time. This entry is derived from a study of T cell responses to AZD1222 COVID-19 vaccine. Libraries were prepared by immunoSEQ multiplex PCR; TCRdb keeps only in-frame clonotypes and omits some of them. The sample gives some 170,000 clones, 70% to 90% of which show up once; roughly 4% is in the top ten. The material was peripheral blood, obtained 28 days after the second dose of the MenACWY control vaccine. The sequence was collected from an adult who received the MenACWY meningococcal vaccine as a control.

The CDR3 DNA reads TGTGCCAGCAGCCAAGAATCCGGGACTTTCAACTATGGCTACACCTTC. Protein sequence: CASSQESGTFNYGYTF. The chain uses TRBV3-1 (or the pseudogene TRBV3-2) and TRBJ1-2, with D perhaps TRBD1 (5 bases). Germline V gene lookup returns CDR1 LGHDT and CDR2 YNNKEL (reference sequence). Trimming took off 0 bases at V and 2 bases at J, with 13 bases between the two ends. CDR3 length: 16 residues.